The 5 T cell receptor beta chains listed next were all sequenced from one sample in a study of cytomegalovirus exposure and HLA in healthy donors. PCR involved 60 Vbeta and 13 Jbeta primers. Assay: immunoSEQ multiplex PCR; the TCRdb copy retains only in-frame clones and omits some. Here the sample spans some 97,000 clones, around 83% being singletons. The sample consisted of PBMCs. The receptor source for this set is a young woman in good health and CMV-seronegative.

The chain joins TRBV19 to TRBJ2-7, with 9 nucleotides matching TRBD1. The CDR3 covers 15 residues. Trimming at V came to 5 bases and at J to 3 bases, leaving 8 bases not matched to a gene. Germline lookup yields CDR1 LNHDA and CDR2 SQIVND (reference sequence). The chain's CDR3 is CASSAGQGVNYEQYF. CDR3 bases: TGTGCCAGTAGTGCGGGACAGGGCGTAAACTACGAGCAGTACTTC.

The gene calls are TRBV6-5 and TRBJ2-1; tentative D call: TRBD2 (6 bases). Per the germline V gene, CDR1 is MNHEY and CDR2 is SVGAGI. Between the trimmed V and J ends, which lost 4 bases and 4 bases, there was a span of 8 bases. The CDR3 loop spans 13 amino acids. The CDR3 DNA is TGTGCCAGCAGTTCGGGGGTATACAATGAGCAGTTCTTC. Translated, it gives CASSSGVYNEQFF.

This sequence joins TRBV6-1 and TRBJ1-4, with D possibly matching TRBD1 (5 bases). Per the germline V gene, CDR1 is MNHNS and CDR2 is SASEGT. V dropped 6 bases and J dropped 5 bases, with 10 bases sitting between them. The CDR3 runs to 13 residues. CDR3 protein: CASRGGSNEKLFF. The CDR3 region has the DNA TGTGCCAGCAGGGGGGGGAGCAATGAAAAACTGTTTTTT.

The chain employs TRBV19 and TRBJ2-5, with 7 positions matching TRBD1. This CDR3 has 16 residues. Germline CDR1 and CDR2: LNHDA and SQIVND (reference sequence). J was trimmed by 4 bases and V by 5 bases; bases with no gene match: 13. CDR3 residues: CASSPRAAGGRETQYF. Here the CDR3 DNA reads TGTGCCAGTAGTCCCCGTGCCGCAGGGGGTCGAGAGACCCAGTACTTC. The variable domain in full, completed from reference TRBV19 and TRBJ2-5, reads DGGITQSPKYLFRKEGQNVTLSCEQNLNHDAMYWYRQDPGQGLRLIYYSQIVNDFQKGDIAEGYSVSREKKESFPLTVTSAQKNPTAFYLCASSPRAAGGRETQYFGPGTRLLVL.

The V gene is TRBV5-1, the J gene TRBJ2-7; D uncertain. CDR1 SGHRS and CDR2 YFSETQ come from the germline V gene. CDR3 length equals 14 residues. V shed 0 bases and J shed 3 bases, with 10 bases lying between them. In DNA, the CDR3 is TGCGCCAGCAGCTTGGTAGGCGGCGTCTACGAGCAGTACTTC. This encodes CASSLVGGVYEQYF. The whole variable domain, filled in from reference TRBV5-1 and TRBJ2-7, reads KAGVTQTPRYLIKTRGQQVTLSCSPISGHRSVSWYQQTPGQGLQFLFEYFSETQRNKGNFPGRFSGRQFSNSRSEMNVSTLELGDSALYLCASSLVGGVYEQYFGPGTRLTVT.